The 8 T cell receptor beta chains in this list originate from one sample, sequenced in a study of technical replicates of blood from a few donors. Repertoires were generated with immunoSEQ multiplex PCR, while TCRdb's copy carries only in-frame clones and drops some. The sample lists around 85,000 clones; 85% to 95% were seen once. Input material: T cells isolated from PBMCs. The source of these receptors is a human donor in good health.

This clone has a single count. The chain recombines TRBV6-1 with TRBJ1-3; D unresolved. This CDR3 has 15 amino acids. The germline V gene has CDR1 MNHNS and CDR2 SASEGT. The V gene lost 4 bases and the J gene lost 0 bases, with 10 bases spanning the gap. CDR3: CASSVQAFSGNTIYF. The CDR3 nucleotides read TGTGCCAGCAGTGTTCAGGCTTTCTCTGGAAACACCATATATTTT.

The V and J genes are TRBV5-1 and TRBJ2-5, with D perhaps matching TRBD1 (6 bases). The CDR3 length is 16 residues. Germline CDR1 is SGHRS and CDR2 is YFSETQ. V was shortened by 1 base and J by 1 base, with 14 bases between the two germline ends. The CDR3, as DNA: TGCGCCAGCAGCTTGCCCGAAGGGACACTCCAAGAGACCCAGTACTTC. Encoded protein: CASSLPEGTLQETQYF.

The V call is TRBV6-1, the J call TRBJ1-4; TRBD1 agrees at 8 bases. V lost 5 bases to trimming and J lost 8 bases; unmatched junction nucleotides: 10. Germline lookup yields CDR1 MNHNS and CDR2 SASEGT. The CDR3 runs to 15 residues. CDR3 nucleotides: TGTGCCAGCAGTCCCCGGGACAGGTTCCGAGAAAAACTGTTTTTT. This gives the protein CASSPRDRFREKLFF.

This sequence joins TRBV27 and TRBJ2-5; 7 bases align to TRBD1. V gave up 0 bases and J gave up 4 bases; unmatched junction bases: 8. The CDR3 sequence is 16 residues long. In germline, CDR1 is MNHEY, CDR2 SMNVEV (reference sequence). DNA for the CDR3: TGTGCCAGCAGTTTATCGAGACAGGGTCCGGGAGAGACCCAGTACTTC. Protein product: CASSLSRQGPGETQYF.

The V call is TRBV6-5, the J call TRBJ2-5; TRBD2 agrees at 9 bases. Germline CDR1 MNHEY, CDR2 SVGAGI. V gave up 0 bases and J gave up 3 bases; unmatched junction bases: 5. The CDR3 is 16 amino acids. As DNA, the CDR3 is TGTGCCAGCAGTTACTCGATGCGGGGGGGTGAAGAGACCCAGTACTTC. Residues: CASSYSMRGGEETQYF.

The genes are TRBV5-1 and TRBJ1-6; a weak D match, TRBD1 (6 bases). The CDR3 loop spans 13 amino acids. Trimming removed 6 bases from V and 7 bases from J, with 11 bases in between. Germline V gene sequence: CDR1 SGHRS, CDR2 YFSETQ. CDR3 nucleotides: TGCGCCAGCAACAGGGACGGAAATTCACCCCTCCACTTT. It yields the protein CASNRDGNSPLHF.

The chain has TRBV28 and TRBJ2-7; maybe TRBD1 (6 bases). The CDR3 runs to 15 residues. V was trimmed by 2 bases and J by 4 bases, leaving 15 bases between them. Germline V gives CDR1 MDHEN, CDR2 SYDVKM. The CDR3 nucleotides are TGTGCCAGCAGTTTAATAGGGGGAGATGGGTACGAGCAGTACTTC. Translated: CASSLIGGDGYEQYF. Complete variable domain (other parts from reference TRBV28 and TRBJ2-7): DVKVTQSSRYLVKRTGEKVFLECVQDMDHENMFWYRQDPGLGLRLIYFSYDVKMKEKGDIPEGYSVSREKKERFSLILESASTNQTSMYLCASSLIGGDGYEQYFGPGTRLTVT.

This chain connects TRBV7-3 to TRBJ2-1; D gene unclear. CDR1 SGHTA and CDR2 FQGTGA come from the germline V gene. V was pared by 5 bases and J by 4 bases, with 9 bases between. This CDR3 has 13 residues. For the CDR3, the DNA is TGTGCCAGCAGCCCGCAGGAATACAATGAGCAGTTCTTC. It translates to CASSPQEYNEQFF.